These T cell receptor beta chains were read from a single sample in a study of cytomegalovirus exposure and HLA in healthy donors. The repertoire was sequenced with immunoSEQ multiplex PCR; TCRdb's copy has only in-frame clones and lacks some. The sample comprises fewer than 250,000 clones, 75% to 90% of which are singletons, and 5.5% to 6.5% rests with the top ten. The specimen sequenced was PBMCs. The receptor source for this set is a woman younger than 30 in good health and CMV-seronegative. CDR3s include the opening cysteine and the closing phenylalanine or tryptophan. The D gene is left open where the match is weak. Expanded clones are given a class, and other clones once, few, many or no size at all.

CDR3 DNA,CDR3 protein,clone size,D gene,V gene,J gene
TGTGCCAGCAGCTTCCAGGGGCTGGGCACTGAAGCTTTCTTT,CASSFQGLGTEAFF,.,.,TRBV5-6,TRBJ1-1
TGCGCCAGCAGCCCGACAGGGGGTTACAATCAGCCCCAGCATTTT,CASSPTGGYNQPQHF,.,TRBD1,TRBV5-1,TRBJ1-5
TGCGCCAGCAGCTACGGACAGTCATCTGGAAACACCATATATTTT,CASSYGQSSGNTIYF,.,.,TRBV5-1,TRBJ1-3
TGTGCCAGCTCATCTGGACAGGGGGCATACTATGGCTACACCTTC,CASSSGQGAYYGYTF,.,TRBD1,TRBV18,TRBJ1-2
TGCGCCAGCAGCCTGGGTGGGGGGAGCACAGATACGCAGTATTTT,CASSLGGGSTDTQYF,.,.,TRBV4-1,TRBJ2-3
TGTGCCAGCAGCCAAGTAGGGGACACCCGAGAGCAGTACTTC,CASSQVGDTREQYF,.,.,TRBV4-2,TRBJ2-7
TGTGCCAGCAGCTTAGTTATCGGGGGACAGTATAGCAATCAGCCCCAGCATTTT,CASSLVIGGQYSNQPQHF,.,TRBD1,TRBV7-8,TRBJ1-5
TGTGCCAGCAGCCAATATGAGACGGGGATGAACACTGAAGCTTTCTTT,CASSQYETGMNTEAFF,.,.,TRBV16,TRBJ1-1
TGTGCCAGCAGCTTAAGATCCCTAAGGCTCGATAATGAAAAACTGTTTTTT,CASSLRSLRLDNEKLFF,.,.,TRBV5-4,TRBJ1-4
TGTGCCAGCAGTTACTCGGCCGGTCAGCCCCAGCATTTT,CASSYSAGQPQHF,.,.,TRBV6-5,TRBJ1-5
TGTGCCAGCACTAGGGGCGGTCCCTACGAGCAGTACTTC,CASTRGGPYEQYF,few,.,TRBV28,TRBJ2-7
TGTGCCAGCAGTGACGAGGTCGGAGAGACCCAGTACTTC,CASSDEVGETQYF,.,.,TRBV2,TRBJ2-5
TGCGCCAGCAGCTTGGTAGGACAGTCCTACGAGCAGTACTTC,CASSLVGQSYEQYF,.,.,TRBV5-1,TRBJ2-7
TGCGCCAGCAGTCAATCGGCCGGGACCCATGGGGCTGTCACTGAAGCTTTCTTT,CASSQSAGTHGAVTEAFF,.,.,TRBV23-1,TRBJ1-1
TGTGCCAGCAGTACAGGGATAAGGAACACTGAAGCTTTCTTT,CASSTGIRNTEAFF,.,.,TRBV28,TRBJ1-1
TGCGCCAGCAGCCTCGGGGTAGTGGAGACCCAGTACTTC,CASSLGVVETQYF,.,.,TRBV4-1,TRBJ2-5
TGCGCCAGCAGCTTGGATACTGTGAGGAACACCGGGGAGCTGTTTTTT,CASSLDTVRNTGELFF,.,.,TRBV5-1,TRBJ2-2
TGCGCCAGCAGCTTGGACCAATCCTCCTACAATGAGCAGTTCTTC,CASSLDQSSYNEQFF,.,.,TRBV5-1,TRBJ2-1
TGCGCCAGCAGCCAAGAAGAGGGACAGGGGTCATTTGGCTACACCTTC,CASSQEEGQGSFGYTF,.,TRBD1,TRBV4-1,TRBJ1-2
TGTGCCAGCCGCTTCGGGGCCTCGGTCGGGAGTGAGCAGTTCTTC,CASRFGASVGSEQFF,.,.,TRBV27,TRBJ2-1
TGTGCCAGCAGTTCGGGACAGGGGGTTAACTATGGCTACACCTTC,CASSSGQGVNYGYTF,once,TRBD1,TRBV27,TRBJ1-2
TGTGCCAGCAGTGTGGGCTCCTACGAGCAGTACTTC,CASSVGSYEQYF,.,.,TRBV25-1,TRBJ2-7
TGTGCCAGCAGCTTAGCGGGGGGGGATACGCAGTATTTT,CASSLAGGDTQYF,.,TRBD2,TRBV5-4,TRBJ2-3
TGTGCCAGCAGTGAAACCCCGAATTCACCCCTCCACTTT,CASSETPNSPLHF,.,.,TRBV2,TRBJ1-6
TGTGCCAGCACCCCACACGGGACGGTTTCTGGGGCCAACGTCCTGACTTTC,CASTPHGTVSGANVLTF,.,.,TRBV2,TRBJ2-6
TGTGCCAGCAGCTTTCTAGGCGGAAACTATGGCTACACCTTC,CASSFLGGNYGYTF,.,.,TRBV5-4,TRBJ1-2
TGTGCCAGTAGTATCCGGGGGGTCGGGGAGCTGTTTTTT,CASSIRGVGELFF,.,TRBD2,TRBV19,TRBJ2-2
TGTGCCACCAGCCGATGGGGGGCCGGGAACACTGAAGCTTTCTTT,CATSRWGAGNTEAFF,.,.,TRBV15,TRBJ1-1
TGTGCCAGCAGCCAAGAGAACACAGATACGCAGTATTTT,CASSQENTDTQYF,.,.,TRBV4-2,TRBJ2-3
TGTGCCAGCAGTCTGGACAGAAACACCATATATTTT,CASSLDRNTIYF,.,.,TRBV6-5,TRBJ1-3
TGTGCCAGCAGAGATACAGGGAATGGTCAGCCCCAGCATTTT,CASRDTGNGQPQHF,.,.,TRBV6-6,TRBJ1-5
TGTGCCTGGAGTGTCCCAGGGATCAATCAGCCCCAGCATTTT,CAWSVPGINQPQHF,.,.,TRBV30,TRBJ1-5
TGTGCCAGCAGCGTAGCCCCACGGGACGAGCAGTACTTC,CASSVAPRDEQYF,.,.,TRBV9,TRBJ2-7
TGCGCCAGCAGCTTGGCCCTAACTGGGACTAGCGGGAGTGGAACAGATACGCAGTATTTT,CASSLALTGTSGSGTDTQYF,.,TRBD2,TRBV5-1,TRBJ2-3
TGTGCCAGCAGCCAAGACAGCGGGGGATTCCAGCCCCAGCATTTT,CASSQDSGGFQPQHF,.,.,TRBV4-2,TRBJ1-5
TGTGCCAGCAGCTTTTTAAGGGAAGGAGGCTACACCTTC,CASSFLREGGYTF,.,.,TRBV5-5,TRBJ1-2
TGTGCCAGCAGCGATGCTGGGGCGGACGAGCAGTACTTC,CASSDAGADEQYF,.,.,TRBV7-2,TRBJ2-7
TGCAGCGTTGAATCAGGGGTCTATGGCTACACCTTC,CSVESGVYGYTF,few,.,TRBV29-1,TRBJ1-2
TGTGCCAGCTCACCGGCTGCCTACAATGAGCAGTTCTTC,CASSPAAYNEQFF,.,.,TRBV18,TRBJ2-1
TGTGCCAGCAGCCGGGACCCGCGGTACGAGCAGTACTTC,CASSRDPRYEQYF,few,.,TRBV6-5,TRBJ2-7